This is a list of T cell receptor beta chains from one sample in a study of cytomegalovirus exposure and HLA in healthy donors. Produced via immunoSEQ multiplex PCR; TCRdb's table is partial and in-frame only. In the table there are about 180,000 clones, approximately 80% of which are singletons. The specimen was PBMCs. Source of these receptors: a man between 60 and 75 years old in good health and CMV-seronegative. CDR3s include the opening cysteine and the closing phenylalanine or tryptophan. A D gene is named only where the DNA matches it firmly. Expanded clones are given a class, and other clones once, few, many or no size at all.

D gene,clone size,J gene,V gene,CDR3 protein,CDR3 DNA
.,.,TRBJ2-1,TRBV5-1,CASSLGGQGTYNEQFF,TGCGCCAGCAGCTTGGGGGGCCAGGGGACCTACAATGAGCAGTTCTTC
.,.,TRBJ1-2,TRBV5-4,CALGGSSGYTF,TGTGCCCTAGGGGGTTCCAGTGGCTACACCTTC
TRBD1,.,TRBJ2-7,TRBV6-1,CASSEAGTVHEQYF,TGTGCCAGCAGTGAAGCGGGGACAGTTCACGAGCAGTACTTC
.,.,TRBJ2-4,TRBV10-1,CASSNSSGLAKNIQYF,TGCGCCAGCAGTAATTCTTCAGGGTTGGCCAAAAACATTCAGTACTTC
TRBD1,.,TRBJ1-5,TRBV19,CASRQGAVQPQHF,TGTGCCAGTAGGCAGGGGGCCGTTCAGCCCCAGCATTTT
TRBD2,.,TRBJ2-3,TRBV2,CASSDVTSGSTDTQYF,TGTGCCAGCAGTGATGTTACTAGCGGCAGCACAGATACGCAGTATTTT
TRBD1,.,TRBJ1-2,TRBV6-5,CASRMGQVSGYTF,TGTGCCAGCAGGATGGGACAGGTGTCTGGCTACACCTTC
TRBD1,.,TRBJ2-2,TRBV5-1,CASSRSQGAAGELFF,TGCGCCAGCAGTAGGTCACAGGGGGCTGCCGGGGAGCTGTTTTTT
.,.,TRBJ1-5,TRBV5-6,CASSLRGSFNQPQHF,TGTGCCAGCAGCTTGAGAGGATCCTTCAATCAGCCCCAGCATTTT
.,.,TRBJ1-1,TRBV29-1,CSAEIYTEAFF,TGCAGCGCGGAGATATACACTGAAGCTTTCTTT
.,.,TRBJ1-4,TRBV7-6,CASSFRSGEKLFF,TGTGCCAGCAGCTTCAGGTCAGGGGAAAAACTGTTTTTT
.,few,TRBJ2-5,TRBV25-1,CASSEYQTGLETQYF,TGTGCCAGCAGTGAATATCAAACAGGGCTCGAGACCCAGTACTTC
.,once,TRBJ1-2,TRBV19,CASSPDSLSNYGYTF,TGTGCCAGTAGTCCGGACAGCCTTTCTAACTATGGCTACACCTTC
TRBD1,.,TRBJ2-7,TRBV4-3,CASSQSSRGTGAYEQYF,TGCGCCAGCAGCCAATCGAGCCGGGGGACAGGGGCTTACGAGCAGTACTTC
.,.,TRBJ1-5,TRBV18,CASSRTDSNQPQHF,TGTGCCAGCTCGCGGACAGATAGCAATCAGCCCCAGCATTTT
TRBD2,.,TRBJ2-3,TRBV5-1,CASSLLAGITDTQYF,TGCGCCAGCAGCCTACTAGCGGGAATCACAGATACGCAGTATTTT
TRBD1,.,TRBJ1-1,TRBV14,CASSHYRDSISAEAFF,TGTGCCAGCAGCCATTACCGGGACAGTATTAGCGCTGAAGCTTTCTTT
TRBD1,.,TRBJ2-7,TRBV2,CASSPYQGAGYEQYF,TGTGCCAGCAGTCCTTACCAGGGGGCAGGGTACGAGCAGTACTTC
TRBD1,once,TRBJ1-2,TRBV7-8,CASSPEQGGGYGYTF,TGTGCCAGCAGCCCAGAACAGGGGGGCGGGTATGGCTACACCTTC
TRBD1,.,TRBJ1-3,TRBV5-4,CASSGGTAGNTIYF,TGTGCCAGCAGCGGGGGGACAGCTGGAAACACCATATATTTT
TRBD1,.,TRBJ1-3,TRBV5-8,CASSLARTGGNTIYF,TGTGCCAGCAGCTTGGCGAGGACAGGGGGAAACACCATATATTTT
TRBD2,.,TRBJ2-3,TRBV13,CASSFKTSGSNTQYF,TGTGCCAGCAGCTTTAAGACTAGCGGGAGTAATACGCAGTATTTT
TRBD1,.,TRBJ1-5,TRBV15,CATSMDRTRQPQHF,TGTGCCACCAGCATGGACAGGACGAGGCAGCCCCAGCATTTT
TRBD2,.,TRBJ2-3,TRBV2,CASGAGGTSTDTQYF,TGTGCCAGCGGCGCGGGGGGAACAAGCACAGATACGCAGTATTTT
.,.,TRBJ1-3,TRBV7-6,CASSNGQGNTIYF,TGTGCCAGCAGCAACGGACAGGGAAACACCATATATTTT
.,once,TRBJ2-2,TRBV19,CASSTGTLYNTGELFF,TGTGCCAGTAGCACAGGGACCCTATATAACACCGGGGAGCTGTTTTTT
.,.,TRBJ2-3,TRBV7-2,CASSLPSSTDTQYF,TGTGCCAGCAGCTTACCTAGCAGCACAGATACGCAGTATTTT
TRBD2,.,TRBJ2-7,TRBV9,CASSAHPDPGLAGVKYEQYF,TGTGCCAGCAGCGCCCATCCTGATCCGGGACTAGCGGGAGTTAAGTACGAGCAGTACTTC